This section outlines one T cell receptor (beta chain) sequence together with its context. Its antigen is still unknown. The sample originates from a study of cytomegalovirus exposure and HLA in healthy donors. General study points: For presence/absence analyses, sequencing depth was assumed to be roughly uniform across donors. A likely sequencing artifact accounted for one observed cluster of highly shared sequence variants. Later on, an analysis tied approximately 17,000 TCR beta sequences to HLA alleles at 0.05 false discovery rate.

Germline V lookup: CDR1 LNHNV, CDR2 YYDKDF (reference sequence). The length of the CDR3 is 16 residues. Between the trimmed V and J ends, which lost 0 bases and 4 bases, there was a span of 15 bases. PCR employed 60 Vbeta and 13 Jbeta primers. Produced via immunoSEQ multiplex PCR; TCRdb's table is partial and in-frame only. The data show around 78,000 clones, and the top ten clones hold 3% to 4.5%. The TCR originated in a man younger than 35 in good health and CMV-seropositive. The chain couples TRBV15 to TRBJ1-2, with D hard to call. Sequenced: PBMCs. CDR3 DNA sequence: TGTGCCACCAGCAGAGATCGGGCAGGAGGCGGCTATGGCTACACCTTC. Its translation: CATSRDRAGGGYGYTF.